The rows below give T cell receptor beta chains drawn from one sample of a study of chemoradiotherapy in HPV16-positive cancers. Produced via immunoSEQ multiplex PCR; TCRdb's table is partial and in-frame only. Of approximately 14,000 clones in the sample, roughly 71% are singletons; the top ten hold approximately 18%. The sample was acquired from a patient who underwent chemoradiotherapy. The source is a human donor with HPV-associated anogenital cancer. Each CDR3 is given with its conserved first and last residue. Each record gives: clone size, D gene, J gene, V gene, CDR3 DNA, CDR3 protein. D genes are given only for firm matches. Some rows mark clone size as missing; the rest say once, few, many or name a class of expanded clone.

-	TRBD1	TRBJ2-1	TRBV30	TGTGCCTGGAGCCCAAGTCCGGGACAGGGGTTCTATGAGCAGTTCTTC	CAWSPSPGQGFYEQFF
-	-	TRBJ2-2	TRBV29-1	TGCAGCGTTGAAGTGGTGTCAGGGGCCGGGGAGCTGTTTTTT	CSVEVVSGAGELFF
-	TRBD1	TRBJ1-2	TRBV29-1	TGCAGCGTTTCCGGACAGGGTGGCTATGGCTACACCTTC	CSVSGQGGYGYTF
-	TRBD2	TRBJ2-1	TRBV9	TGTGCCAGCAGCGTAGATCCTAGCGGGGGGAATGAGCAGTTCTTC	CASSVDPSGGNEQFF
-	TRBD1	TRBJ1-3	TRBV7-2	TGTGCCAGCAGCTTAGATGGGACAGGGGGAAACACCATATATTTT	CASSLDGTGGNTIYF
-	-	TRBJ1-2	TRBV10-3	TGTGCCATCAGTGAGCTTCCGGGCGAGGGCTATGGCTACACCTTC	CAISELPGEGYGYTF
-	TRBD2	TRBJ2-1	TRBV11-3	TGTGCCAGCAGCTTAGGTAGCGGGGGTTTCAATGAGCAGTTCTTC	CASSLGSGGFNEQFF
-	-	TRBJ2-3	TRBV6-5	TGTGCCAGCAGAGTGGACACAGATACGCAGTATTTT	CASRVDTDTQYF
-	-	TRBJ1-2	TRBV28	TGTGCCAGCAGTTTATTGGTCAGTGGGTATGGCTACACCTTC	CASSLLVSGYGYTF
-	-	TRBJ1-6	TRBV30	TGTGCCTGGAGCCGAAATTCACCCCTCCACTTT	CAWSRNSPLHF
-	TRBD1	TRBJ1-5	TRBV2	TGTGCCAGCAGGGGTTCGACAGGGAGAGGAGGAAAGCCCCAGCATTTT	CASRGSTGRGGKPQHF
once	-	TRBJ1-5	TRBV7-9	TGTGCCAGCAGCCGCGGGACGGCGAGTCAGCCCCAGCATTTT	CASSRGTASQPQHF
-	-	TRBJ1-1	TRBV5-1	TGCGCCAGCAGCTTGGTTAACACTGAAGCTTTCTTT	CASSLVNTEAFF
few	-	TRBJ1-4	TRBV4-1	TGCGCCAGCAGCCAAGAGAATTCGGGGGGCACTAATGAAAAACTGTTTTTT	CASSQENSGGTNEKLFF
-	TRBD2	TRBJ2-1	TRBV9	TGTGCCAGCAGCCCTCGATTAATAACCGGGGGGGCTGGGAATGAGCAGTTCTTC	CASSPRLITGGAGNEQFF
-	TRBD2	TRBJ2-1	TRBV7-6	TGTGCCAGCAGCTTACTAGCGGGGGGGCCGCCGGGCAATGAGCAGTTCTTC	CASSLLAGGPPGNEQFF
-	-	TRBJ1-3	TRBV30	TGTGCCTGGAGTGTTTCAAACACCATATATTTT	CAWSVSNTIYF
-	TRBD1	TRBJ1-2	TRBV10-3	TGTGCCATCAGTGGCGGGACAGGTAGCAACTATGGCTACACCTTC	CAISGGTGSNYGYTF
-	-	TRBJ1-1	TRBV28	TGTGCCAGCACCCCGAACGATCAAGTAAAGGAAGCTTTCTTT	CASTPNDQVKEAFF
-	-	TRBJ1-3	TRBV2	TGTGCCAGCAGTGGCTCAGGGTTATCTGGAAACACCATATATTTT	CASSGSGLSGNTIYF
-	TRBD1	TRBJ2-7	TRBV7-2	TGTGCCAGTCAAGGCTTTCCGGGACAGGGATACGAGCAGTACTTC	CASQGFPGQGYEQYF
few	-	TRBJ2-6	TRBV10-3	TGTGCCATCAGGCAGGGGGGCCTCTCTGGGGCCAACGTCCTGACTTTC	CAIRQGGLSGANVLTF
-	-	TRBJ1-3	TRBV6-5	TGTGCCAGCAGTTCCCCATCTGGAAACACCATATATTTT	CASSSPSGNTIYF
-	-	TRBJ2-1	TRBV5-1	TGCGCCAGCAGCGCTCTTGGCACGACGGGGACCAATGAGCAGTTCTTC	CASSALGTTGTNEQFF
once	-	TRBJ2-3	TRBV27	TGTGCCAGCAGTTTAGGAGATACGCAGTATTTT	CASSLGDTQYF
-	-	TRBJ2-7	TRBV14	TGTGCCAGCAGCCAAGATAGAGGCCAGATCTCCTACGAGCAGTACTTC	CASSQDRGQISYEQYF
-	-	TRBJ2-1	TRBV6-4	TGTGCCAGCAGTGACTTATATAGGTCGTCCTACAATGAGCAGTTCTTC	CASSDLYRSSYNEQFF
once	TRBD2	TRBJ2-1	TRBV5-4	TGTGCCAGCAGCTTGGCGGGACTAGCGGGGGGGCAAGAGCAGTTCTTC	CASSLAGLAGGQEQFF
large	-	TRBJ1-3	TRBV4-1	TGCGCCAGCAGCCAAGATATTGAACAGCTTGATGGAAACACCATATATTTT	CASSQDIEQLDGNTIYF
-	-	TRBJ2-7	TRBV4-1	TGCGCCAGCAGCCAAGAGGCTAGCGACTTTCGTGAGCAGTACTTC	CASSQEASDFREQYF
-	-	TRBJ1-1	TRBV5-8	TGTGCCAGCAGCTTGTGGTCGGGGAACACTGAAGCTTTCTTT	CASSLWSGNTEAFF
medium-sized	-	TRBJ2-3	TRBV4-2	TGTGCCAGCAGCCAAGGTGTAGTAGAAACAGATACGCAGTATTTT	CASSQGVVETDTQYF
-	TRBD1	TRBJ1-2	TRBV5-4	TGTGCCAGCAGCCTTTGGGGCGGGACAGGGGGCGCCGGCGGTTATGGCTACACCTTC	CASSLWGGTGGAGGYGYTF
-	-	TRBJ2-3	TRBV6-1	TGTGCCAGCGTCCTGTGGTCGGCAGATACGCAGTATTTT	CASVLWSADTQYF
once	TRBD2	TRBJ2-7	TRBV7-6	TGTGCCAGCAGCTTAAGACCCGGGACTAGCGGGGGGGCCTTAGTCGAGCAGTACTTC	CASSLRPGTSGGALVEQYF
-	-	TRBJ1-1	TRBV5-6	TGTGCCAGCAGCCGCCGGTGGGGTGACACTGAAGCTTTCTTT	CASSRRWGDTEAFF
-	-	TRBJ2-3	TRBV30	TGTGCCTGGAGTGTCGCGTGGTCGAGCACAGATACGCAGTATTTT	CAWSVAWSSTDTQYF
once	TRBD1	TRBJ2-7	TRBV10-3	TGTGCCATCAGTGGGTCATCCGGGACAGATTACGAGCAGTACTTC	CAISGSSGTDYEQYF
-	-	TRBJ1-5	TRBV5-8	TGTGCCAGCAGCTTGGGCGGTGAGCTGCCCCAGCATTTT	CASSLGGELPQHF
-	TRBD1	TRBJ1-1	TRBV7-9	TGTGCCGGCACACTCCAGGGGGTGAACACTGAAGCTTTCTTT	CAGTLQGVNTEAFF
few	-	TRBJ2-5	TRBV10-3	TGTGCCATCAGTACTCCCCGAACCCAAGAGACCCAGTACTTC	CAISTPRTQETQYF
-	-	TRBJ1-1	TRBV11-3	TGTGCCAGCAGCTTAGGGGGGGACACTGAAGCTTTCTTT	CASSLGGDTEAFF
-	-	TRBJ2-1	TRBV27	TGTGCCAGCAGTTTACGACCCAGCAATGAGCAGTTCTTC	CASSLRPSNEQFF
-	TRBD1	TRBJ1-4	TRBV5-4	TGTGCCAGCAGCTTAGGGGGCAGCGGTTCGACAGCCAATGAAAAACTGTTTTTT	CASSLGGSGSTANEKLFF
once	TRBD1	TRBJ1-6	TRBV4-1	TGCGCCAGCAGTCAACTATACGGGGGGACAGAAAACTCCTATAATTCACCCCTCCACTTT	CASSQLYGGTENSYNSPLHF
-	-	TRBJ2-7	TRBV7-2	TGTGCCAGCAGCTTGAGGGAAACCTACGAGCAGTACTTC	CASSLRETYEQYF
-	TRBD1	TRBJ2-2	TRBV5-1	TGCGCCAGCAGCAAGAACAGGGGAGTCTTCCCCAACACCGGGGAGCTGTTTTTT	CASSKNRGVFPNTGELFF
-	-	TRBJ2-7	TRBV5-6	TGTGCCAGCAGCCCCGCCCCTGACGGAAACTACGAGCAGTACTTC	CASSPAPDGNYEQYF
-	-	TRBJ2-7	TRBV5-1	TGCGCCAGCAGCCGGGAGGGGGCAACCTACGAGCAGTACTTC	CASSREGATYEQYF
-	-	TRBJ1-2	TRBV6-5	TGTGCCAGCACACAGGGCTATGGCTACACCTTC	CASTQGYGYTF
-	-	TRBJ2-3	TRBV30	TGTGCCTGGAGCCGCCTAGGACAGCTCACAGATACGCAGTATTTT	CAWSRLGQLTDTQYF
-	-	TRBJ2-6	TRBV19	TGTGCCAGTAGTACCGCCGGCGACACTGGGGCCAACGTCCTGACTTTC	CASSTAGDTGANVLTF
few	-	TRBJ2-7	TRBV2	TGTGCCAGCAGTGATCGCTACGAGCAGTACTTC	CASSDRYEQYF
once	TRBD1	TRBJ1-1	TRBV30	TGTGCCTGGAGTTCACCGACAGGGCTCAACACTGAAGCTTTCTTT	CAWSSPTGLNTEAFF
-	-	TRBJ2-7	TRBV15	TGTGCCACCAGCAGACAGGGGCCTAGCGAGCAGTACTTC	CATSRQGPSEQYF
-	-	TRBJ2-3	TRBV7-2	TGTGCCAGCAGCCTGGACGGATTAGATACGCAGTATTTT	CASSLDGLDTQYF
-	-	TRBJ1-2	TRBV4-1	TGCGCCAGCAGCCAATCCACCACAGCTAACTATGGCTACACCTTC	CASSQSTTANYGYTF